A single sample gave rise to the 26 T cell receptor beta chains below, sequenced in a study of blood T cell repertoires in COVID-19. Assay: immunoSEQ multiplex PCR; the TCRdb copy retains only in-frame clones and omits some. The sample consists of about 240,000 clones, 85% of them appearing once. Material for sequencing was peripheral blood. Receptors were obtained from an older woman with active or convalescent COVID-19.

The rearrangement joins TRBV29-1 to TRBJ1-1; 7 bases map to TRBD1. Germline V gene sequence: CDR1 SQVTM, CDR2 ANQGSEA. After removal of 3 bases from V and 3 bases from J, the junction contained 4 bases not matched to a gene. The CDR3 is 13 residues long. CDR3 DNA: TGCAGCGTTGACCTTGACAGGGACACTGAAGCTTTCTTT. Amino acids: CSVDLDRDTEAFF.

This sequence joins TRBV11-2 and TRBJ2-2; TRBD2 aligns across 10 bases. The length of the CDR3 is 17 residues. Per the germline V gene, CDR1 is SGHAT and CDR2 is FQNNGV. V trimming: 0 bases; J trimming: 6 bases; junction bases outside the gene matches: 7. In DNA, the CDR3 is TGTGCCAGCAGCTTAGATCGGAGCGGGGGGGCCGCCGGGGAGCTGTTTTTT. Amino acid sequence: CASSLDRSGGAAGELFF. Using reference TRBV11-2 and TRBJ2-2 for the parts outside the CDR3, the full variable domain is EAGVAQSPRYKIIEKRQSVAFWCNPISGHATLYWYQQILGQGPKLLIQFQNNGVVDDSQLPKDRFSAERLKGVDSTLKIQPAKLEDSAVYLCASSLDRSGGAAGELFFGEGSRLTVL.

The chain joins TRBV9 to TRBJ2-2; the D is unclear. V lost 2 bases and J 4 bases, leaving 6 bases between the germline ends. The germline CDR1 and CDR2 sequences are SGDLS and YYNGEE. The CDR3 is made up of 13 amino acids. The CDR3 sequence: CASSVRSTGELFF. CDR3 nucleotide sequence: TGTGCCAGCAGCGTTCGCAGCACCGGGGAGCTGTTTTTT.

This clone has only one observation. Other DNA variants within this sample encode the same CDR3. The chain joins TRBV5-1 to TRBJ2-1; weak D call: TRBD1 (7 bases). There are 15 residues in the CDR3. V was pared by 4 bases and J by 3 bases, with 14 bases between. Germline V gives CDR1 SGHRS, CDR2 YFSETQ. The CDR3 bases are TGCGCCAGCAGCCCCGGTCAGGGGGGCTACAATGAGCAGTTCTTC. Translated, it gives CASSPGQGGYNEQFF. The variable domain in full, with the rest retrieved from reference TRBV5-1 and TRBJ2-1, is KAGVTQTPRYLIKTRGQQVTLSCSPISGHRSVSWYQQTPGQGLQFLFEYFSETQRNKGNFPGRFSGRQFSNSRSEMNVSTLELGDSALYLCASSPGQGGYNEQFFGPGTRLTVL.

The J gene is TRBJ2-5, the V gene TRBV5-1, with D perhaps TRBD2 (6 bases). The V end was cut by 5 bases, the J end by 1 base, with 21 bases between. The CDR3 has 17 amino acids. Germline V gene data show CDR1 as SGHRS and CDR2 as YFSETQ. CDR3 sequence reads: CASSLKLGTGGQETQYF. The CDR3 region has the DNA TGCGCCAGCAGTCTTAAACTCGGGACTGGCGGCCAAGAGACCCAGTACTTC.

The gene calls are TRBV2 and TRBJ2-3; 9 positions agree with TRBD2. The CDR3 has 15 amino acids. From germline, CDR1 is SNHLY and CDR2 FYNNEI. J gave up 4 bases and V 4 bases, and 6 bases lay outside the gene matches. The CDR3 spells CASSGLAVSSDTQYF. The CDR3 DNA follows: TGTGCCAGCAGTGGACTAGCGGTCTCCTCAGATACGCAGTATTTT. The entire variable domain, with the rest obtained from reference TRBV2 and TRBJ2-3, is as follows: EPEVTQTPSHQVTQMGQEVILRCVPISNHLYFYWYRQILGQKVEFLVSFYNNEISEKSEIFDDQFSVERPDGSNFTLKIRSTKLEDSAMYFCASSGLAVSSDTQYFGPGTRLTVL.

The chain links TRBV29-1 to TRBJ1-2, with 9 bases matching TRBD1. CDR3 length: 12 residues. The J segment lost 3 bases and the V segment lost 4 bases, leaving 0 bases of the junction unmatched. CDR1 and CDR2 from the germline V gene are SQVTM and ANQGSEA. The CDR3 DNA reads as TGCAGCGTTGGGGACAGGGACTATGGCTACACCTTC. It specifies CSVGDRDYGYTF.

This clone was seen a single time. This chain joins TRBV6-5 and TRBJ1-1; D is possibly TRBD1 (5 bases). The CDR3 has 15 amino acids. V lost 2 bases and J 0 bases, leaving 10 bases between the germline ends. Germline V gene sequence: CDR1 MNHEY, CDR2 SVGAGI. The CDR3 DNA follows: TGTGCCAGCAGTTACCGGGGGACCTTGAACACTGAAGCTTTCTTT. Protein sequence: CASSYRGTLNTEAFF.

V gene TRBV6-1 combines with J gene TRBJ2-1; 9 bases are shared with TRBD2. The V and J ends lost 3 bases and 0 bases, in that order; junction bases with no gene match: 12. This CDR3 contains 19 residues. CDR1 is MNHNS and CDR2 is SASEGT in the germline V gene. The CDR3, as DNA: TGTGCCAGCAGTGATAGGTACGGTCTAGCGGGACTCTCCTACAATGAGCAGTTCTTC. Its protein is CASSDRYGLAGLSYNEQFF.

The chain links TRBV9 to TRBJ1-6; D possibly corresponds to TRBD1 (5 bases). Germline CDR1 SGDLS, CDR2 YYNGEE. The ends were cut back, 0 bases at V and 14 bases at J, with 12 bases in the middle. This CDR3 comprises 13 residues. CDR3 in amino acids: CASSVGRGGTLHF. The CDR3 DNA reads as TGTGCCAGCAGCGTAGGTCGGGGGGGAACCCTCCACTTT. The complete variable domain, with remaining parts taken from reference TRBV9 and TRBJ1-6, reads DSGVTQTPKHLITATGQRVTLRCSPRSGDLSVYWYQQSLDQGLQFLIQYYNGEERAKGNILERFSAQQFPDLHSELNLSSLELGDSALYFCASSVGRGGTLHFGNGTRLTVT.

The chain has TRBV7-8 and TRBJ2-5; 13 bases fit TRBD2. CDR1 is SGHVS and CDR2 is FQNEAQ in the germline V gene. The V gene end was trimmed by 6 bases and the J gene end by 3 bases; junction bases not matched to a gene: 13. This CDR3 has 18 amino acids. CDR3 sequence reads: CASRAGLAGALEEETQYF. CDR3 coding DNA: TGTGCCAGCAGGGCCGGACTAGCGGGAGCGCTTGAGGAAGAGACCCAGTACTTC.

Notes on this clone: At the DNA level, this CDR3 is encoded by other sequences in the same sample as well. The V and J genes are TRBV18 and TRBJ1-3; 10 bases are shared with TRBD1. Germline CDR1 and CDR2: KGHSH and LQKENI. The trim removed 3 bases at V and 3 bases at J, leaving 2 bases unmatched. The CDR3 runs to 15 residues. The CDR3 DNA reads TGTGCCAGCTCACCGGGACAGGGGATTGGAAACACCATATATTTT. Its translation: CASSPGQGIGNTIYF. The variable domain in full, with the rest retrieved from reference TRBV18 and TRBJ1-3, is NAGVMQNPRHLVRRRGQEARLRCSPMKGHSHVYWYRQLPEEGLKFMVYLQKENIIDESGMPKERFSAEFPKEGPSILRIQQVVRGDSAAYFCASSPGQGIGNTIYFGEGSWLTVV.

The chain joins TRBV6-5 to TRBJ2-3, with 7 bases aligning to TRBD1. The CDR3 extends over 15 amino acids. The ends lost 6 bases at V and 3 bases at J; junction bases unmatched: 9. In germline, CDR1 is MNHEY, CDR2 SVGAGI. CDR3: CASRRQGPRTDTQYF. CDR3 coding DNA: TGTGCCAGCAGACGACAGGGCCCGAGAACAGATACGCAGTATTTT.

This sequence joins TRBV4-1 and TRBJ2-2; 9 bases align to TRBD1. The junction had 6 bases not matched to a gene; V was cut back by 3 bases and J by 4 bases. Germline V gene lookup returns CDR1 MGHRA and CDR2 YSYEKL. The CDR3 length is 16 residues. Written as DNA, the CDR3 is TGCGCCAGCAGCCACGCCATGACAGGGGGCACCGGGGAGCTGTTTTTT. Translation: CASSHAMTGGTGELFF.

This clone was seen a single time. Within the sample, other DNA sequences also encode this same CDR3. The chain couples TRBV5-1 to TRBJ1-6; possible D gene TRBD1, 6 bases. The CDR3 is made up of 14 amino acids. V dropped 2 bases and J dropped 7 bases, with 10 bases sitting between them. The germline gives CDR1 SGHRS, CDR2 YFSETQ. CDR3 DNA: TGCGCCAGCAGCTTACAGGGAGGGAATTCACCCCTCCACTTT. It is translated as CASSLQGGNSPLHF.

A single count supports this clone. The chain recombines TRBV19 with TRBJ2-6, with TRBD1 identical over 10 bases. Germline CDR1 and CDR2: LNHDA and SQIVND (reference sequence). The CDR3 loop spans 17 amino acids. Trimming removed 6 bases from V and 2 bases from J; junction bases left unmatched: 7. The CDR3 coding sequence is TGTGCCAGTAGCACCCGGGACAGGGGACCTGGGGCCAACGTCCTGACTTTC. Translated, it gives CASSTRDRGPGANVLTF.

This chain joins TRBV9 and TRBJ2-6; no definite D call. The CDR3 length is 18 residues. V lost 0 bases, J lost 0 bases, and 13 bases lay in between. Germline lookup yields CDR1 SGDLS and CDR2 YYNGEE. CDR3 bases: TGTGCCAGCAGCGTAGATCCGGATAGGAGCTCTGGGGCCAACGTCCTGACTTTC. This gives the protein CASSVDPDRSSGANVLTF.

The chain uses TRBV10-2 and TRBJ2-1; TRBD2 matches 12 bases. The V and J ends lost 3 bases and 3 bases, in that order; junction bases with no gene match: 6. Germline V CDR1 and CDR2: WSHSY, SAAADI. The CDR3 length is 17 residues. CDR3 coding DNA: TGCGCCAGCAGTGACCCGGGACTAGCGGGCATCTACAATGAGCAGTTCTTC. As protein: CASSDPGLAGIYNEQFF.

The gene calls are TRBV5-5 and TRBJ2-5, with 7 bases identical to TRBD2. This CDR3 region has 16 residues. Germline assignment: CDR1 SGHKS and CDR2 YYEKEE (reference sequence). Germline trimming cut 4 bases from V and 2 bases from J; bases unmatched to any gene: 11. This CDR3 reads CASSLFPTSAQETQYF. The CDR3 region has the DNA TGTGCCAGCAGCCTCTTTCCTACTAGCGCTCAAGAGACCCAGTACTTC.

V usage is TRBV19 and J usage is TRBJ2-7; possible D gene TRBD2, 6 bases. Germline assignment: CDR1 LNHDA and CDR2 SQIVND (reference sequence). Between the trimmed V and J ends, which lost 10 bases and 4 bases, there was a span of 17 bases. CDR3 length: 13 amino acids. In DNA, the CDR3 is TGTGCCACGTCGACGGGGGATTATTACGAGCAGTACTTC. This encodes CATSTGDYYEQYF.

The CDR3: CASSLDRSYEQYF. The DNA of the CDR3 is TGTGCCAGCAGCTTGGACAGATCCTACGAGCAGTACTTC. The chain couples TRBV7-8 to TRBJ2-7; the D gene is possibly TRBD1 (6 bases). Between the trimmed V and J ends, which lost 3 bases and 1 base, there was a span of 7 bases. The CDR3 is 13 amino acids. In germline, CDR1 is SGHVS, CDR2 FQNEAQ.

The genes are TRBV5-6 and TRBJ1-5; 12 bases agree with TRBD1. Germline values: CDR1 SGHDT, CDR2 YYEEEE. Losses at the gene ends were 4 bases for V and 5 bases for J; bases not matched to a gene: 1. The CDR3 extends over 14 amino acids. CDR3 DNA: TGTGCCAGCAGCAGGGACAGGGGGCATCAGCCCCAGCATTTT. Its protein is CASSRDRGHQPQHF.

CDR3: CASSSSGFQETQYF. The CDR3 DNA reads as TGTGCCAGCAGCTCCTCAGGGTTCCAAGAGACCCAGTACTTC. This sequence joins TRBV5-4 and TRBJ2-5; a possible D gene is TRBD1 (5 bases). The germline V and J ends were trimmed by 3 bases and 1 base, with 10 bases remaining between them. The CDR3 totals 14 residues. Germline CDR1 and CDR2: SGHNT and YYREEE (reference sequence).

The V and J genes are TRBV30 and TRBJ2-1, with TRBD1 matching over 9 bases. This CDR3 comprises 13 residues. CDR1 and CDR2 (germline): GTSNPN, SVGIG (reference sequence). Trimming at V came to 6 bases and at J to 10 bases, leaving 10 bases not matched to a gene. The CDR3 bases are TGTGCCTGCGCTGGACAGGGGCCGGTCGAGCAGTTCTTC. It specifies CACAGQGPVEQFF.

The J gene is TRBJ2-7, the V gene TRBV10-3, with D possibly TRBD1 on 6 matching bases. The length of the CDR3 is 13 residues. CDR1 is ENHRY, CDR2 SYGVKD, per germline. V shed 2 bases and J shed 7 bases, with 12 bases lying between them. The chain's CDR3 is CAISEGGTGEQYV. For the CDR3, the DNA is TGTGCCATCAGTGAGGGGGGCACAGGAGAGCAGTACGTC.

This chain links TRBV2 with TRBJ2-7, with 8 positions matching TRBD2. Germline trimming cut 3 bases from V and 2 bases from J; bases unmatched to any gene: 3. The germline gives CDR1 SNHLY, CDR2 FYNNEI. The CDR3 extends over 14 amino acids. CDR3 region: CASSDGRAPYEQYF. The CDR3 DNA reads TGTGCCAGCAGTGACGGGAGGGCTCCCTACGAGCAGTACTTC.